Listed below are T cell receptor beta chains from one sample, sequenced in a study of T cells in tuberculosis. This table comes from immunoSEQ multiplex PCR, and its TCRdb copy is limited to in-frame clones, with some not included. The sample consists of under 35,000 clones, around 94% of them appearing once. Sequencing was carried out using PBMCs. The source is a donor between 10 and 35 years old with latent tuberculosis or without tuberculosis infection. Both conserved end residues are part of each CDR3. Each record gives: D gene, clone size, V gene, J gene, CDR3 protein, CDR3 DNA. A D gene is named only where the DNA matches it firmly. Clone size, where shown, is once, few, many, or a class for clones that have expanded.

D gene: TRBD1; clone size: .; V gene: TRBV28; J gene: TRBJ1-1; CDR3 protein: CAIRAPGQGSTEAFF; CDR3 DNA: TGTGCCATCAGAGCACCGGGACAGGGAAGTACTGAAGCTTTCTTT
D gene: .; clone size: .; V gene: TRBV6-1; J gene: TRBJ1-1; CDR3 protein: CASTIQGWVNTEAFF; CDR3 DNA: TGTGCCAGCACTATACAGGGATGGGTGAACACTGAAGCTTTCTTT
D gene: .; clone size: .; V gene: TRBV20-1; J gene: TRBJ2-3; CDR3 protein: CSATRTDTQYF; CDR3 DNA: TGCAGTGCTACTAGAACAGATACGCAGTATTTT
D gene: .; clone size: .; V gene: TRBV6-5; J gene: TRBJ2-7; CDR3 protein: CASRSAPDEQYF; CDR3 DNA: TGTGCCAGCAGATCCGCCCCGGACGAGCAGTACTTC
D gene: TRBD1; clone size: .; V gene: TRBV7-8; J gene: TRBJ1-5; CDR3 protein: CASSLQGAQPQHF; CDR3 DNA: TGTGCCAGCAGTCTACAGGGGGCTCAGCCCCAGCATTTT
D gene: TRBD2; clone size: .; V gene: TRBV12-5; J gene: TRBJ2-1; CDR3 protein: CASGLRLAGVVEQFF; CDR3 DNA: TGTGCTAGTGGTTTGAGGCTAGCGGGAGTTGTTGAGCAGTTCTTC
D gene: .; clone size: .; V gene: TRBV5-1; J gene: TRBJ1-2; CDR3 protein: CASSLALGLLDGYTF; CDR3 DNA: TGCGCCAGCAGCTTGGCCCTGGGACTCTTGGATGGCTACACCTTC
D gene: TRBD2; clone size: .; V gene: TRBV7-7; J gene: TRBJ2-1; CDR3 protein: CASSPSAGTSGMDEQFF; CDR3 DNA: TGTGCTAGCAGCCCATCCGCCGGGACTAGCGGGATGGATGAGCAGTTCTTC
D gene: .; clone size: .; V gene: TRBV19; J gene: TRBJ2-5; CDR3 protein: CASSAPGHYGETQYF; CDR3 DNA: TGTGCCAGTAGTGCGCCGGGACACTACGGTGAGACCCAGTACTTC
D gene: .; clone size: .; V gene: TRBV28; J gene: TRBJ1-2; CDR3 protein: CASGPSTGSPNYGYTF; CDR3 DNA: TGTGCCAGCGGTCCCTCCACAGGGAGCCCTAACTATGGCTACACCTTC
D gene: .; clone size: .; V gene: TRBV2; J gene: TRBJ1-5; CDR3 protein: CASSPRGNSNQPQHF; CDR3 DNA: TGTGCCAGCAGCCCCCGGGGGAATAGCAATCAGCCCCAGCATTTT
D gene: .; clone size: .; V gene: TRBV27; J gene: TRBJ2-4; CDR3 protein: CASSRALAKNIQYF; CDR3 DNA: TGTGCCAGCAGTCGCGCCTTAGCCAAAAACATTCAGTACTTC
D gene: .; clone size: .; V gene: TRBV7-2; J gene: TRBJ1-1; CDR3 protein: CASSPGPRGEAFF; CDR3 DNA: TGTGCCAGCAGCCCCGGCCCTCGGGGGGAAGCTTTCTTT
D gene: TRBD2; clone size: .; V gene: TRBV11-2; J gene: TRBJ2-3; CDR3 protein: CASSLSGTSYTDTQYF; CDR3 DNA: TGTGCCAGCAGCTTATCAGGGACTAGCTACACAGATACGCAGTATTTT
D gene: TRBD1; clone size: .; V gene: TRBV7-2; J gene: TRBJ2-1; CDR3 protein: CASSSTGGNEQFF; CDR3 DNA: TGTGCCAGCAGCTCGACAGGGGGCAATGAGCAGTTCTTC
D gene: TRBD1; clone size: once; V gene: TRBV7-9; J gene: TRBJ2-2; CDR3 protein: CASSTGQTNTGELFF; CDR3 DNA: TGTGCCAGCAGCACGGGACAGACGAACACCGGGGAGCTGTTTTTT
D gene: TRBD1; clone size: .; V gene: TRBV2; J gene: TRBJ2-5; CDR3 protein: CASSDRSGGQETQYF; CDR3 DNA: TGTGCCAGCAGTGACAGGTCAGGGGGACAAGAGACCCAGTACTTC
D gene: .; clone size: once; V gene: TRBV5-6; J gene: TRBJ2-5; CDR3 protein: CASSYLGAGGQETQYF; CDR3 DNA: TGTGCCAGCAGCTACCTGGGCGCAGGAGGCCAAGAGACCCAGTACTTC